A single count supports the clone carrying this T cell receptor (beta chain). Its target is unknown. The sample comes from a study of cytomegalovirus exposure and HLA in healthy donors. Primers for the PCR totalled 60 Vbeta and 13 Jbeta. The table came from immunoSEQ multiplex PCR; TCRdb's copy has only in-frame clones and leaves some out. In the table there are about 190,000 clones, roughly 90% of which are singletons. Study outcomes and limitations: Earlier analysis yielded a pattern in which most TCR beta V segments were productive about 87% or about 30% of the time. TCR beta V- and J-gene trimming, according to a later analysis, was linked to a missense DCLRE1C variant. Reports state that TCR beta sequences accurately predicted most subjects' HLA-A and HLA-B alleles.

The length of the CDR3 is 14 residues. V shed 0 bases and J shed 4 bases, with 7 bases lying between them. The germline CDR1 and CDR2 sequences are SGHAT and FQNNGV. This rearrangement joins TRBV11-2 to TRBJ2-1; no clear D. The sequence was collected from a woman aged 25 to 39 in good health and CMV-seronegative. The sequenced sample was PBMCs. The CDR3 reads CASSLDEEYNEQFF. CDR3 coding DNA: TGTGCCAGCAGCTTAGATGAGGAATACAATGAGCAGTTCTTC.